This is a list of T cell receptor beta chains from one sample in a study of human T cells and chemical hapten exposure. TCRdb reprocessed the RACE reads via MiXCR and lists one record per CDR3 protein. The table shows around 56,000 distinct CDR3 sequences, with roughly a tenth occurring only once. The input for sequencing was whole blood, taken in connection with sensitization to the hapten diphenylcyclopropenone (DPC). The receptors stem from a man aged 35-49 years with alopecia areata. Some clones in this sample may be carry-over from other donors' samples. The conserved cysteine and the conserved F or W are not part of the CDR3 here. A D gene is named only where the DNA matches it firmly.

J gene	V gene	D gene	CDR3 protein
TRBJ1-1	TRBV6-1	NA	ASRGHLITEAF
TRBJ2-7	TRBV6-5	NA	ASSDHNSYEQY
TRBJ2-7	TRBV11-2	NA	ASSFYTRRNEQY
TRBJ2-1	TRBV3-1	NA	ASSQVGGIRSF
TRBJ2-7	TRBV28	NA	ASSLYRVSYEQY
TRBJ2-3	TRBV28	NA	ASSLFLRGGDTQY
TRBJ2-7	TRBV11-1	TRBD1	ASSFGRRDRRNEQY
TRBJ1-2	TRBV27	NA	ASSLRGLANYGYT
TRBJ2-5	TRBV7-2	NA	ASSSPTFGATQETQY
TRBJ1-2	TRBV24-1	NA	ATSDPGVGGYT
TRBJ1-1	TRBV9	NA	ASSVDPQNTEAF